A selection of T cell receptor beta chains follows, all from one sample in a study of blood T cell repertoires in COVID-19. Clones were read by immunoSEQ multiplex PCR, and TCRdb kept only the in-frame ones, dropping some. This table has approximately 350,000 clones, around 83% appearing once. Specimen: peripheral blood. These receptors all come from a man aged 25-45 years with active or convalescent COVID-19. Each CDR3 is given with its conserved first and last residue. Each record gives: D gene, V gene, J gene, clone size, CDR3 DNA, CDR3 protein. D genes are given only for firm matches. Clone size, where shown, is once, few, many, or a class for clones that have expanded.

-	TRBV19	TRBJ1-2	few	TGTGCCACGAACGGCGACACGAGGACTGATGGCTACACCTTC	CATNGDTRTDGYTF
-	TRBV30	TRBJ2-7	-	TGTGCCTGGAGTCGGGGGCTGATGGGAGGGGGATTAGACGAGCAGTACTTC	CAWSRGLMGGGLDEQYF
TRBD1	TRBV4-1	TRBJ2-7	-	TGCGCCAGCAGCCAAGGATCTGCCGGGACAGGGGGCGAGCAGTACTTC	CASSQGSAGTGGEQYF
-	TRBV24-1	TRBJ2-1	-	TGTGCCACCGCTTCCGGGGGCTCCTACAATGAGCAGTTCTTC	CATASGGSYNEQFF
TRBD2	TRBV11-1	TRBJ2-1	-	TGTGCCAGCAGCCCGGGGGGTTCCTACAATGAGCAGTTCTTC	CASSPGGSYNEQFF
-	TRBV30	TRBJ1-5	-	TGTGCCTGGAGTGCATCGAAGACATCGTATAGCAATCAGCCCCAGCATTTT	CAWSASKTSYSNQPQHF
-	TRBV5-1	TRBJ1-2	-	TGCGCCAGCAGCTTGGGGCCAGATGGCTACACCTTC	CASSLGPDGYTF
-	TRBV2	TRBJ2-2	-	TGTGCCAGCATCCGGGTGGTGAACACCGGGGAGCTGTTTTTT	CASIRVVNTGELFF
-	TRBV7-2	TRBJ2-3	once	TGTGCCAGCAGCTTTAGCGGAGATACGCAGTATTTT	CASSFSGDTQYF
TRBD2	TRBV3-1/TRBV3-2	TRBJ2-3	-	TGTGCCAGCAGCCCCTGCCGGCGGATAGCGGGGGACACAGATACGCAGTATTTT	CASSPCRRIAGDTDTQYF
-	TRBV25-1	TRBJ2-5	-	TGTGCCAGCAGTGAACGCCGTTTTCGGGGCCAAGAGACCCAGTACTTC	CASSERRFRGQETQYF
-	TRBV27	TRBJ2-1	-	TGTGCCAGCAGTTTCACAAATCCCTCCAATGAGCAGTTCTTC	CASSFTNPSNEQFF
-	TRBV19	TRBJ1-2	once	TGTGCCAGTTCTAACTTCGGGAGCTATGGCTACACCTTC	CASSNFGSYGYTF
-	TRBV6-5	TRBJ1-1	once	TGTGCCAGCAGCCGGGGGGTCACGGTAGAAGCTTTCTTT	CASSRGVTVEAFF
TRBD2	TRBV5-1	TRBJ2-5	-	TGCGCCAGCAGCTTGAGGGTGACTAGCGGGCTTGAAGAGACCCAGTACTTC	CASSLRVTSGLEETQYF
-	TRBV18	TRBJ2-7	-	TGTGCCAGCTCGGCGGGACAGTACTTATACGAGCAGTACTTC	CASSAGQYLYEQYF
TRBD2	TRBV15	TRBJ2-5	-	TGTGCCACCAGCAGAGATAGATTGGGGGGGGAGACCCAGTACTTC	CATSRDRLGGETQYF
TRBD1	TRBV12-5	TRBJ1-2	many	TGTGCTAGTGGCCTGACAGGGGGCAATGGCTACACCTTC	CASGLTGGNGYTF
-	TRBV5-5	TRBJ1-5	-	TGTGCCAGCAGCTTGGTGATGAGGCCCGGCAGCAATCAGCCCCAGCATTTT	CASSLVMRPGSNQPQHF
-	TRBV3-1/TRBV3-2	TRBJ2-1	-	TGTGCCAGCAGCCCCGGGACTGAGGAATACAATGAGCAGTTCTTC	CASSPGTEEYNEQFF
-	TRBV3-1/TRBV3-2	TRBJ1-1	-	TGTGCCAGCAGCCAACACAGGGAGGGTACTGAAGCTTTCTTT	CASSQHREGTEAFF
-	TRBV29-1	TRBJ1-2	few	TGCAGCGTTGCGAGGGCCTTCTATGGCTACACCTTC	CSVARAFYGYTF
-	TRBV9	TRBJ1-1	-	TGTGCCAGCAGCGCCGTGGGTGGGCCCCTGAACACTGAAGCTTTCTTT	CASSAVGGPLNTEAFF
TRBD1	TRBV7-8	TRBJ1-5	-	TGTGCCAGCAGCTTTGGGACAGGGGTGAGCAATCAGCCCCAGCATTTT	CASSFGTGVSNQPQHF
TRBD2	TRBV2	TRBJ2-1	-	TGTGCCAGCAGTGAAGGGCGGGGGGGAACCTACAATGAGCAGTTCTTC	CASSEGRGGTYNEQFF
-	TRBV7-2	TRBJ1-2	-	TGTGCCAGCAGCCTCTATACGGGGCGGGGAACTAACTATGGCTACACCTTC	CASSLYTGRGTNYGYTF
-	TRBV28	TRBJ1-5	-	TGTGCCAGCAGTAAGGGACATCTGCCCCAGCATTTT	CASSKGHLPQHF
-	TRBV21-1	TRBJ2-5	-	TGTGCCAGCAGCAAGCCGGGGGTCCAAGAGACCCAGTACTTC	CASSKPGVQETQYF
-	TRBV7-3	TRBJ1-4	-	TGTGCCAGCAGCTTAATGGCGGGGGAAAAACTGTTTTTT	CASSLMAGEKLFF
-	TRBV10-3	TRBJ1-6	-	TGTGCCATCAGTGAGTCAAGAGGGCGGGGTAGGAATTCACCCCTCCACTTT	CAISESRGRGRNSPLHF
-	TRBV18	TRBJ1-6	-	TGTGCCAGCTCACCACCGGCAGGGTATTCACCCCTCCACTTT	CASSPPAGYSPLHF
TRBD1	TRBV29-1	TRBJ2-7	-	TGCAGCGTCCGGGACAGACGACACTACGAGCAGTACTTC	CSVRDRRHYEQYF
TRBD1	TRBV15	TRBJ1-2	-	TGTGCCACCAGCGGCTGGGACAGGGGCGAGGGAAACTATGGCTACACCTTC	CATSGWDRGEGNYGYTF